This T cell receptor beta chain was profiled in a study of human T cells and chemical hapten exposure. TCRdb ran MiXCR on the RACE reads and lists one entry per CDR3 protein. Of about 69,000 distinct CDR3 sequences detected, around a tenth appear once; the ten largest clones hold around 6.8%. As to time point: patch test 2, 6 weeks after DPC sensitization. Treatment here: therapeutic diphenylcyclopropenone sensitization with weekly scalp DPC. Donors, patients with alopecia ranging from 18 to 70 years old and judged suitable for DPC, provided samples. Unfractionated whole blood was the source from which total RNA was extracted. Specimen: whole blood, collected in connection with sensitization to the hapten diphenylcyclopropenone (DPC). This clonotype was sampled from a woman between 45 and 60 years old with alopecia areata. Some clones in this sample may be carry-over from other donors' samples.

Here the CDR3 reads CSAATGDNQPQHF. The CDR3 bases are TGCAGTGCTGCTACAGGGGACAATCAGCCCCAGCATTTT. This chain uses TRBV20-1 with TRBJ1-5, with TRBD1 matching 7 bases. Germline V gives CDR1 DFQATT, CDR2 SNEGSKA (reference sequence). This CDR3 has 13 amino acids. V was clipped by 5 bases and J by 3 bases; unmatched bases: 4.